The 3 T cell receptor beta chains listed next were all sequenced from one sample in a study of blood T cell repertoires in COVID-19. Clones were read by immunoSEQ multiplex PCR, and TCRdb kept only the in-frame ones, dropping some. The table lists approximately 250,000 clones, over 80% of them singletons. Sequencing used PBMCs or T cells enriched from blood (not recorded which). The source is a woman under 40 with acute COVID-19.

This clone has just one count. J is TRBJ2-1 and V is TRBV9; D call uncertain. The V end was cut by 1 base, the J end by 0 bases, with 8 bases between. Germline-derived CDR1 and CDR2 are SGDLS and YYNGEE. The CDR3 loop spans 15 amino acids. CDR3 sequence (DNA): TGTGCCAGCAGCGTAATGGCCAACTCCTACAATGAGCAGTTCTTC. It yields the protein CASSVMANSYNEQFF.

This chain links TRBV9 with TRBJ1-1; possibly TRBD1 for D (6 bases). The CDR3 loop spans 14 amino acids. V was trimmed by 0 bases and J by 6 bases, leaving 12 bases between them. Germline lookup yields CDR1 SGDLS and CDR2 YYNGEE. Here the CDR3 reads CASSVVGQFAEAFF. The CDR3 DNA reads TGTGCCAGCAGCGTAGTTGGACAGTTCGCTGAAGCTTTCTTT. The variable domain in full, with the rest retrieved from reference TRBV9 and TRBJ1-1, is DSGVTQTPKHLITATGQRVTLRCSPRSGDLSVYWYQQSLDQGLQFLIQYYNGEERAKGNILERFSAQQFPDLHSELNLSSLELGDSALYFCASSVVGQFAEAFFGQGTRLTVV.

J is TRBJ2-1 and V is TRBV13, with 11 positions matching TRBD2. The CDR3 covers 15 residues. V lost 2 bases to trimming and J lost 12 bases; unmatched junction nucleotides: 9. Germline V lookup: CDR1 PRHDT, CDR2 FYEKMQ (reference sequence). CDR3: CASSLLLAGVSGQFF. The CDR3 nucleotides read TGTGCCAGCAGCTTACTACTAGCGGGAGTGTCTGGGCAGTTCTTC.